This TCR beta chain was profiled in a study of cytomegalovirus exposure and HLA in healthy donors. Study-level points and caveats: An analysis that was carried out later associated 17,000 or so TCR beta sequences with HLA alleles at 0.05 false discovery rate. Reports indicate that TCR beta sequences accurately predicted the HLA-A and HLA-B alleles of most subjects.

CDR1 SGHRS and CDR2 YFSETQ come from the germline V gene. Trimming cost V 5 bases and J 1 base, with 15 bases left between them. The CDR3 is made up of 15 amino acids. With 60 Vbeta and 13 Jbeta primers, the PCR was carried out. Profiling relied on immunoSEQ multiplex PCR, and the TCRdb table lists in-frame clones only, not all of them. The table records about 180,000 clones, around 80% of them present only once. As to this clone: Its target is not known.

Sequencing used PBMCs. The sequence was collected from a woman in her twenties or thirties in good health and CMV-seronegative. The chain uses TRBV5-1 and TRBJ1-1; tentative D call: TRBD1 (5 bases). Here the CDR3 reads CASSRQGVRNTEAFF. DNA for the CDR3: TGCGCCAGCAGTCGCCAGGGTGTTCGGAACACTGAAGCTTTCTTT.